This T cell receptor beta chain was identified during a study of spatial heterogeneity in lung cancer. Background on the study: Compared with alpha-chain sequences, beta-chain sequences were consistently detected in greater numbers.

Study conclusions and caveats: Blood contained ubiquitous expanded tumor TCRs more at resection than at follow-up.

In its sample, this clonotype was seen many times. The antigen is not known. Stated time point: sample taken at primary tumor resection. From tumor, nontumor lung or frozen PBMC, whole RNA was taken unsorted for sequencing. There were 72 donors, all of them untreated patients with early-stage non-small cell lung cancer. TCRdb independently ran MiXCR on the 5' RACE reads; one entry per CDR3 protein. This table holds approximately 52,000 distinct CDR3 sequences, around 7% found once. The input for sequencing was PBMCs, taken at surgery. The receptor was isolated from a female donor with early-stage non-small cell lung cancer.

The CDR3 region has the DNA TGTGCCAGCAGCATAAGGGACGCGTCCTACGAGCAGTACTTC. Protein sequence: CASSIRDASYEQYF. This rearrangement joins TRBV5-4 to TRBJ2-7; D might be TRBD1 or TRBD2, each matching 5 bases. With 4 bases removed from V and 1 base from J, the gap between germline ends came to 12 bases. Germline V gene data show CDR1 as SGHNT and CDR2 as YYREEE (reference sequence). The CDR3 has 14 amino acids.